This entry lists 30 T cell receptor beta chains sequenced from one sample in a study of CD8 T cells in Susac syndrome. Random-hexamer reverse transcription was applied to roughly 0.5 to 1 ug RNA. TCRdb re-analysed the immunoSEQ multiplex PCR reads in MiXCR, keeping a single row per CDR3 protein. The sample carries about 210,000 distinct CDR3 sequences, roughly 96% recorded once. The sample taken for sequencing was CD4+ T cells from PBMCs. These receptors all stem from a human donor with multiple sclerosis.

DNA of the CDR3: TGTGCCAGCAGCTTAAACCATCGCACAGATACGCAGTATTTT. This translates into CASSLNHRTDTQYF. V is TRBV7-3 and J is TRBJ2-3; D is undetermined. The CDR3 runs 14 residues. Deletions cut 1 base from V and 1 base from J, with 6 bases between. Germline V gives CDR1 SGHTA, CDR2 FQGTGA.

CDR3 protein: CASSPLRGGPSYEQYF. CDR3 DNA: TGTGCCAGCAGCCCCCTGAGGGGGGGGCCATCCTACGAGCAGTACTTC. The rearrangement joins TRBV3-1 to TRBJ2-7; perhaps TRBD2 as D (7 bases). CDR1 LGHDT and CDR2 YNNKEL come from the germline V gene (reference sequence). Trimming pared 4 bases from V and 1 base from J, leaving 17 bases between. This CDR3 spans 16 amino acids.

This sequence joins TRBV29-1 and TRBJ2-5; D unresolved. Deletions cut 7 bases from V and 2 bases from J, with 14 bases between. The germline CDR1 and CDR2 sequences are SQVTM and ANQGSEA. This CDR3 spans 13 amino acids. Written as DNA, the CDR3 is TGCAGCGCCCGCTGGATCCTTCAAGAGACCCAGTACTTC. This sequence encodes CSARWILQETQYF.

The gene calls are TRBV21-1 and TRBJ2-7. TRBV21-1 is a documented pseudogene. The CDR3 runs 14 residues. CDR3 sequence reads: CASSTGNQTYEQYF. The CDR3 bases are TGTGCCAGCAGCACCGGAAACCAGACCTACGAGCAGTACTTC.

The rearrangement links TRBV13 to TRBJ2-1, with D possibly TRBD1 on 5 matching bases. The CDR3 runs 16 residues. Germline CDR1 reads PRHDT; CDR2 reads FYEKMQ (reference sequence). V was pared by 2 bases and J by 7 bases, with 18 bases between. The CDR3 protein is CASSLIAPNSGNEQFF. CDR3 bases: TGTGCCAGCAGCTTAATTGCGCCAAACTCAGGGAATGAGCAGTTCTTC.

The genes are TRBV19 and TRBJ1-2; possible D gene TRBD1, 6 bases. CDR3 length equals 11 residues. Germline V gives CDR1 LNHDA, CDR2 SQIVND (reference sequence). The V end lost 7 bases, the J end lost 6 bases, and 9 bases lay between the germline ends. CDR3 coding DNA: TGTGCCAGTACCTCAGGGGATGGCTACACCTTC. The encoded protein is CASTSGDGYTF.

This clonotype was picked up one time. J is TRBJ1-2 and V is TRBV20-1; D call uncertain. CDR1 DFQATT and CDR2 SNEGSKA come from the germline V gene (reference sequence). CDR3 length equals 11 residues. V was shortened by 6 bases and J by 5 bases, with 10 bases between the two germline ends. For the CDR3, the DNA is TGCAGTGCCGACCATCGATATGGCTACACCTTC. Translated, it gives CSADHRYGYTF.

The chain uses TRBV14 and TRBJ2-1; D is tentatively TRBD1 or TRBD2 (6 bases each). CDR1 SGHDN and CDR2 FVKESK come from the germline V gene. The CDR3 length is 17 residues. Trimming took off 2 bases at V and 3 bases at J, with 17 bases between the two ends. The CDR3 DNA follows: TGTGCCAGCAGCCAAAGAGGAGGGGGGCGATTCTACAATGAGCAGTTCTTC. Translation: CASSQRGGGRFYNEQFF.

CDR3 bases: TGTGCCACCAGCAGGTTGACGGGAGGGGGTTACACAGATACGCAGTATTTT. Its protein is CATSRLTGGGYTDTQYF. The chain links TRBV15 to TRBJ2-3; 8 nucleotides match TRBD2. The germline V gene has CDR1 LNHNV and CDR2 YYDKDF (reference sequence). CDR3 length: 17 amino acids. V shed 3 bases and J 2 bases; nucleotides not matched to a gene: 10.

The J gene is TRBJ1-5, the V gene TRBV27; D is ambiguous. The germline CDR1 and CDR2 sequences are MNHEY and SMNVEV (reference sequence). This CDR3 is 13 amino acids long. V lost 5 bases and J lost 0, with 5 bases in between. The CDR3 region is CASSRSSNQPQHF. The CDR3 bases are TGTGCCAGCAGTCGTAGTAGCAATCAGCCCCAGCATTTT.

This chain joins TRBV28 and TRBJ2-7, with 10 bases fitting TRBD1. V lost 6 bases, J lost 4 bases, and 9 bases stayed unmatched. CDR1 and CDR2 (germline): MDHEN, SYDVKM. This CDR3 spans 15 amino acids. This CDR3 reads CASRDAGTGVYEQYF. CDR3 DNA sequence: TGTGCCAGCAGAGATGCCGGGACAGGGGTGTACGAGCAGTACTTC.

The chain combines TRBV20-1 with TRBJ2-7, with 8 bases matching TRBD2. CDR1 and CDR2 from the germline V gene are DFQATT and SNEGSKA (reference sequence). The J segment lost 3 bases and the V segment lost 4 bases, leaving 5 bases of the junction unmatched. The CDR3 has 13 residues. CDR3 protein: CSAMPGGYYEQYF. The CDR3 bases are TGCAGTGCTATGCCGGGGGGGTACTACGAGCAGTACTTC.

This clonotype was counted a single time. The gene calls are TRBV25-1 and TRBJ1-2; unclear D gene. V dropped 4 bases and J dropped 10 bases, with 13 bases sitting between them. The CDR3 length is 12 residues. Germline values: CDR1 MGHDK, CDR2 SYGVNS. CDR3 DNA: TGTGCCAGCAGTGGGACGTACGTCGCCTACACCTTC. It codes for CASSGTYVAYTF.

The rearrangement uses TRBV14 and TRBJ2-7; D gene uncertain. The CDR3 extends over 13 amino acids. Trimming shortened V by 4 bases and J by 6 bases, and 13 bases separated the two germline ends. Per germline, CDR1 SGHDN and CDR2 FVKESK. The CDR3 region has the DNA TGTGCCAGCAGCCCGGAGCTAGGTAGCGAGCAGTACTTC. Protein sequence: CASSPELGSEQYF.

This chain uses TRBV2 with TRBJ2-4, with TRBD2 identical over 11 bases. This CDR3 is 19 amino acids long. Germline V gene lookup returns CDR1 SNHLY and CDR2 FYNNEI. Trimming at V came to 1 base and at J to 0 bases, leaving 8 bases not matched to a gene. The CDR3 reads CASSEDRRGTSGAKNIQYF. CDR3 bases: TGTGCCAGCAGTGAAGACAGGAGGGGGACTAGCGGAGCCAAAAACATTCAGTACTTC.

V gene TRBV11-1 combines with J gene TRBJ1-2; no reliable D call. The CDR3 is 15 residues long. Trimming removed 5 bases from V and 1 base from J, with 14 bases in between. Germline V gene sequence: CDR1 SGHAT, CDR2 FQDESV (reference sequence). CDR3 protein: CASSPASIDNYGYTF. CDR3 nucleotides: TGTGCCAGCAGCCCAGCATCCATCGATAACTATGGCTACACCTTC.

The chain carries TRBV2 and TRBJ1-2; D ambiguous. The CDR3 sequence is 13 residues long. Deletions cut 8 bases from V and 1 base from J, with 11 bases between. Germline-derived CDR1 and CDR2 are SNHLY and FYNNEI. CDR3 protein: CASLKSYNYGYTF. The CDR3 nucleotides read TGTGCCAGCCTCAAGTCCTATAACTATGGCTACACCTTC.

The chain uses TRBV3-1 and TRBJ2-2, with 7 bases fitting TRBD2. CDR3 length: 16 residues. J lost 1 base, V lost 6 bases, and 8 bases had no gene match. Per the germline V gene, CDR1 is LGHDT and CDR2 is YNNKEL (reference sequence). As DNA, the CDR3 is TGTGCCAGCAGGATGGGTGCTAGCGGGAACACCGGGGAGCTGTTTTTT. Its translation: CASRMGASGNTGELFF. Combining the CDR3 with reference TRBV3-1 and TRBJ2-2 gives the whole variable domain DTAVSQTPKYLVTQMGNDKSIKCEQNLGHDTMYWYKQDSKKFLKIMFSYNNKELIINETVPNRFSPKSPDKAHLNLHINSLELGDSAVYFCASRMGASGNTGELFFGEGSRLTVL.

This sequence joins TRBV6-6 and TRBJ1-2, with TRBD1 as a possible D gene (5 bases). Germline V gene lookup returns CDR1 MNHNY and CDR2 SVGAGI (reference sequence). This CDR3 is built from 12 residues. The V gene lost 5 bases and the J gene lost 8 bases, with 12 bases spanning the gap. DNA for the CDR3: TGTGCCAGCAGTACTGGCAGGGCCGGCTACACCTTC. This translates into CASSTGRAGYTF.

J is TRBJ1-2 and V is TRBV29-1; D is perhaps TRBD1 (5 bases). This CDR3 has 13 residues. The V gene's germline CDR1 is SQVTM and CDR2 ANQGSEA. The ends were cut back, 3 bases at V and 8 bases at J, with 16 bases in the middle. The DNA of the CDR3 is TGCAGCGTTGATAGTACGCCGGGGCGCGGCTACACCTTC. Its translation is CSVDSTPGRGYTF.

The V gene is TRBV15, the J gene TRBJ2-3, with D possibly being TRBD1 or TRBD2 (7 bases each). V dropped 11 bases and J dropped 3 bases, with 15 bases sitting between them. CDR1 and CDR2 from the germline V gene are LNHNV and YYDKDF (reference sequence). This CDR3 has 13 residues. CDR3 bases: TGTGCCTCCGCAGGGGGGGGAACAGATACGCAGTATTTT. Its translation is CASAGGGTDTQYF.

The chain employs TRBV20-1 and TRBJ1-5; the D gene is possibly TRBD1 (5 bases). This CDR3 region has 14 residues. The germline gives CDR1 DFQATT, CDR2 SNEGSKA (reference sequence). Trimming stripped 0 bases from V and 6 bases from J, with 12 bases between. The CDR3 region has the DNA TGCAGTGCTAGAGATCCCGGGGCGGTTCAGCCCCAGCATTTT. Protein: CSARDPGAVQPQHF.

V is TRBV4-2 and J is TRBJ2-1; TRBD2 matches at 7 bases. The V and J ends lost 4 bases and 0 bases, in that order; junction bases with no gene match: 9. The CDR3 is 17 residues long. Germline CDR1 LGHNA, CDR2 YNFKEQ. The chain's CDR3 is CASSPTEGGSSYNEQFF. CDR3 bases: TGTGCCAGCAGCCCAACAGAGGGCGGGAGCTCCTACAATGAGCAGTTCTTC.

The chain employs TRBV29-1 and TRBJ2-2; D is undetermined. Germline V lookup: CDR1 SQVTM, CDR2 ANQGSEA. The CDR3 consists of 13 residues. Trimming shortened V by 3 bases and J by 5 bases, and 10 bases separated the two germline ends. The CDR3 spells CSVDPKSTGELFF. CDR3 coding DNA: TGCAGCGTTGATCCAAAAAGTACCGGGGAGCTGTTTTTT.

The rearrangement joins TRBV28 to TRBJ2-3; D is unclear. The germline V and J ends were trimmed by 6 bases and 0 bases, with 16 bases remaining between them. Germline-derived CDR1 and CDR2 are MDHEN and SYDVKM. The length of the CDR3 is 16 residues. The CDR3 DNA reads TGTGCCAGCAGACCTATAGAGATAATGAGCACAGATACGCAGTATTTT. This encodes CASRPIEIMSTDTQYF.

V and J are TRBV2 and TRBJ2-4, with D perhaps assigned TRBD1 or TRBD2 (5 bases each). Per the germline V gene, CDR1 is SNHLY and CDR2 is FYNNEI. The CDR3 covers 12 residues. Between the trimmed V and J ends, which lost 6 bases and 5 bases, there was a span of 8 bases. The CDR3 region has the DNA TGTGCCAGCAGACCGGGACAAAACATTCAGTACTTC. Protein: CASRPGQNIQYF.

The chain uses TRBV2 and TRBJ2-7; 7 nucleotides align to TRBD2. Per the germline V gene, CDR1 is SNHLY and CDR2 is FYNNEI. Germline trimming cut 3 bases from V and 0 bases from J; bases unmatched to any gene: 5. The CDR3 length is 15 residues. In nucleotides, the CDR3 is TGTGCCAGCAGTGATCTGGGCGGGAGCTCCTACGAGCAGTACTTC. It encodes CASSDLGGSSYEQYF.

The CDR3 here is CASSLDPTYEQYF. The CDR3, as DNA: TGTGCCAGCAGCTTAGACCCCACCTACGAGCAGTACTTC. The chain combines TRBV11-2 with TRBJ2-7; no definite D call. V dropped 0 bases and J dropped 2 bases, with 5 bases sitting between them. CDR1 is SGHAT, CDR2 FQNNGV, per germline. The CDR3 extends over 13 amino acids.

The J gene is TRBJ2-3, the V gene TRBV20-1; 10 positions match TRBD2. Germline CDR1 reads DFQATT; CDR2 reads SNEGSKA (reference sequence). The CDR3 runs 13 residues. Trimming removed 7 bases from V and 6 bases from J; junction bases left unmatched: 7. The CDR3 sequence: CSVSSGSGDTQYF. The CDR3 region has the DNA TGCAGTGTGTCTAGCGGGAGTGGGGATACGCAGTATTTT.

The chain joins TRBV5-6 to TRBJ1-5, with 7 bases aligning to TRBD1. The germline V gene encodes CDR1 SGHDT and CDR2 YYEEEE. CDR3 length equals 16 residues. With V trimmed by 0 bases and J by 4 bases, 7 bases remained unmatched. The CDR3 coding sequence is TGTGCCAGCAGCTTGGCGAGGGGGCTTCAGAATCAGCCCCAGCATTTT. Its translation is CASSLARGLQNQPQHF.